The sequence of this T cell receptor beta chain was determined in a study of blood T cell repertoires in COVID-19. As for the study in general: Acute and convalescent COVID-19 specimens originated in the United States, Italy and Spain. T cells, B-cell-depleted T cells, or PBMCs supplied cDNA or gDNA.

This clone was observed a single time. The V gene lost 2 bases and the J gene lost 1 base, with 8 bases spanning the gap. Germline lookup yields CDR1 SGHRS and CDR2 YFSETQ. The CDR3 spans 14 residues. As handled by the study authors: Amplified reference gene primers provided the basis for estimating nucleated cell counts. Libraries were prepared by immunoSEQ multiplex PCR; TCRdb keeps only in-frame clonotypes and omits some of them. D and trimming were read from the DNA, whereas the V and J calls and clone size are those reported in that table. The data show 95,000 to 150,000 clones, 75% to 90% seen once.

The rearrangement uses TRBV5-1 and TRBJ2-3, with a possible D match to TRBD1 (5 bases). Sequenced sample: peripheral blood. This clonotype was sampled from a woman in her 70s with acute or convalescent COVID-19. CDR3 in DNA: TGCGCCAGCAGCTTAGGGGAACGCACAGATACGCAGTATTTT. The encoded protein is CASSLGERTDTQYF.